These 29 T cell receptor beta chains were sequenced from one sample in a study of blood T cell repertoires in COVID-19. Assay: immunoSEQ multiplex PCR; the TCRdb copy retains only in-frame clones and omits some. The repertoire holds around 220,000 clones, around 90% seen once, with nearly 6.5% in the top ten. What was sequenced was PBMCs or T cells enriched from blood (not recorded which). These receptors were collected from a woman in her 30s with acute COVID-19.

The gene calls are TRBV28 and TRBJ1-5; D unresolved. V lost 3 bases, J lost 0 bases, and 9 bases lay in between. CDR3 length: 15 amino acids. Germline V gives CDR1 MDHEN, CDR2 SYDVKM. The CDR3 loop is CASSFGTYSNQPQHF. DNA of the CDR3: TGTGCCAGCAGTTTTGGCACGTATAGCAATCAGCCCCAGCATTTT.

The chain has TRBV19 and TRBJ1-5; D might be TRBD1 (6 bases). V lost 7 bases, J lost 4 bases, and 17 bases lay in between. Germline CDR1 and CDR2: LNHDA and SQIVND (reference sequence). CDR3 length: 15 amino acids. The CDR3 bases are TGTGCCAGTACAGGTCAGGCAGGGGATAATCAGCCCCAGCATTTT. Its protein is CASTGQAGDNQPQHF.

The rearrangement uses TRBV7-2 and TRBJ2-3, with 10 bases fitting TRBD2. Germline V CDR1 and CDR2: SGHTA, FQGNSA. V gave up 4 bases and J gave up 7 bases; unmatched junction bases: 11. This CDR3 has 16 amino acids. Written as DNA, the CDR3 is TGTGCCAGCAGCTCTTATTCCACTAGCGGGACTTATACGCAGTATTTT. This codes for CASSSYSTSGTYTQYF.

V and J are TRBV27 and TRBJ2-4; 12 bases align to TRBD2. The CDR3 sequence is 19 residues long. The trim removed 5 bases at V and 0 bases at J, leaving 11 bases unmatched. Germline V gene lookup returns CDR1 MNHEY and CDR2 SMNVEV (reference sequence). The CDR3 sequence: CASSQLAGGTHIAKNIQYF. Here the CDR3 DNA reads TGTGCCAGCAGTCAACTAGCGGGGGGCACACATATAGCCAAAAACATTCAGTACTTC.

The chain is built from TRBV28 and TRBJ1-4, with 7 bases matching TRBD1. There are 15 residues in the CDR3. The V gene end was trimmed by 3 bases and the J gene end by 6 bases; junction bases not matched to a gene: 7. Germline assignment: CDR1 MDHEN and CDR2 SYDVKM. The CDR3: CASSFQKGAHEKLFF. In nucleotides, the CDR3 is TGTGCCAGCAGTTTTCAGAAGGGGGCCCATGAAAAACTGTTTTTT.

The chain couples TRBV30 to TRBJ1-2; tentatively, D is TRBD1 (6 bases). The V gene's germline CDR1 is GTSNPN and CDR2 SVGIG (reference sequence). The CDR3 loop spans 15 amino acids. Trimming cost V 1 base and J 7 bases, with 19 bases left between them. Here the CDR3 reads CAWSDGAGAVGGYTF. CDR3 DNA: TGTGCCTGGAGTGACGGGGCAGGGGCGGTGGGTGGCTACACCTTC.

The V and J genes are TRBV2 and TRBJ2-7, with a weak D call TRBD1 (6 bases). Germline CDR1 is SNHLY and CDR2 is FYNNEI. V lost 7 bases and J 5 bases, leaving 12 bases between the germline ends. This CDR3 has 12 residues. CDR3 coding DNA: TGTGCCAGCAAAGGGGGAGTCCACGAGCAGTACTTC. It is translated as CASKGGVHEQYF.

This clone was observed a few times. The chain is built from TRBV7-8 and TRBJ2-1, with a tentative D call TRBD2 (6 bases). The V gene's germline CDR1 is SGHVS and CDR2 FQNEAQ. Between the trimmed V and J ends, which lost 7 bases and 2 bases, there was a span of 15 bases. This CDR3 region has 15 residues. DNA for the CDR3: TGTGCCAGCACCCCGGGGAGGATTACCTACAATGAGCAGTTCTTC. It translates to CASTPGRITYNEQFF. Full variable domain (remainder filled in from reference TRBV7-8 and TRBJ2-1): GAGVSQSPRYKVAKRGQDVALRCDPISGHVSLFWYQQALGQGPEFLTYFQNEAQLDKSGLPSDRFFAERPEGSVSTLKIQRTQQEDSAVYLCASTPGRITYNEQFFGPGTRLTVL.

The chain joins TRBV4-2 to TRBJ2-7; the D gene is possibly TRBD1 (5 bases). This CDR3 has 14 amino acids. Trimming cost V 1 base and J 1 base, with 8 bases left between them. CDR1 LGHNA and CDR2 YNFKEQ come from the germline V gene. The CDR3 region is CASSQGDRSYEQYF. The CDR3 nucleotides read TGTGCCAGCAGCCAAGGTGACAGATCCTACGAGCAGTACTTC.

V is TRBV19 and J is TRBJ2-1, with 9 bases matching TRBD2. Germline loops: CDR1 LNHDA, CDR2 SQIVND (reference sequence). V dropped 4 bases and J dropped 4; count of bases not matched to a gene: 8. This CDR3 is built from 16 residues. CDR3 in DNA: TGTGCCAGTAGTAGACTTAGCGGGGGCCGGTACAATGAGCAGTTCTTC. This gives the protein CASSRLSGGRYNEQFF.

This clone was detected only a few times. The V and J genes are TRBV11-2 and TRBJ2-1, with TRBD2 as a possible D gene (6 bases). This CDR3 contains 15 residues. Looked up from germline, CDR1 is SGHAT and CDR2 is FQNNGV. The V gene lost 2 bases and the J gene lost 6 bases, with 14 bases spanning the gap. The CDR3 nucleotides read TGTGCCAGCAGCTTATCGCGGGGTTTCTCCAATGAGCAGTTCTTC. This translates into CASSLSRGFSNEQFF.

The genes are TRBV9 and TRBJ2-2; 7 bases are a match to TRBD2. The CDR3 length is 19 residues. From germline, CDR1 is SGDLS and CDR2 YYNGEE. The V and J ends lost 1 base and 3 bases, in that order; junction bases with no gene match: 15. The CDR3 is CASSVRREASGGYTGELFF. The CDR3 DNA sequence: TGTGCCAGCAGCGTAAGGCGCGAGGCTAGCGGTGGATACACCGGGGAGCTGTTTTTT.

The V and J genes are TRBV5-4 and TRBJ1-4, with 7 bases identical to TRBD1. Germline V gene data show CDR1 as SGHNT and CDR2 as YYREEE (reference sequence). This CDR3 contains 14 residues. J lost 6 bases, V lost 2 bases, and 4 bases had no gene match. CDR3 nucleotides: TGTGCCAGCAGCTTTGACAGGGCCGATGAAAAACTGTTTTTT. This codes for CASSFDRADEKLFF.

V usage is TRBV6-2 or TRBV6-3 and J usage is TRBJ2-1, with TRBD1 as a possible D gene (6 bases). V shed 5 bases and J shed 9 bases, with 23 bases lying between them. Germline CDR1 is MNHEY and CDR2 is SVGEGT. This CDR3 comprises 16 residues. Here the CDR3 reads CASSPPINRDWGEQFF. In DNA form, the CDR3 reads TGTGCCAGCAGTCCACCAATAAACAGGGATTGGGGTGAGCAGTTCTTC.

The chain recombines TRBV5-1 with TRBJ2-3; D remains unclear. Germline CDR1 SGHRS, CDR2 YFSETQ. The CDR3 runs to 12 residues. V lost 3 bases to trimming and J lost 5 bases, with 7 bases between them. The CDR3 DNA is TGCGCCAGCAGCTGGCCTGGAGATACGCAGTATTTT. This gives the protein CASSWPGDTQYF.

The genes are TRBV6-5 and TRBJ1-1; unclear D gene. This CDR3 has 13 residues. Germline V gives CDR1 MNHEY, CDR2 SVGAGI. Trimming took off 5 bases at V and 1 base at J, with 8 bases between the two ends. The CDR3 nucleotides are TGTGCCAGCAGTATCCTGGCGAACACTGAAGCTTTCTTT. This encodes CASSILANTEAFF.

The V call is TRBV19, the J call TRBJ2-2; TRBD1 matches at 9 bases. The CDR3 length is 14 residues. Looked up from germline, CDR1 is LNHDA and CDR2 is SQIVND (reference sequence). V lost 7 bases, J lost 5 bases, and 5 bases stayed unmatched. The CDR3 bases are TGTGCCAGTAAGACGGACAGGGGAACCGGGGAGCTGTTTTTT. It yields the protein CASKTDRGTGELFF.

This clone was counted a single time. V gene TRBV15 combines with J gene TRBJ1-1; 11 nucleotides match TRBD1. The length of the CDR3 is 17 residues. Per germline, CDR1 LNHNV and CDR2 YYDKDF (reference sequence). V lost 3 bases, J lost 5 bases, and 11 bases stayed unmatched. The CDR3, as DNA: TGTGCCACCAGCAGGAGTAGGACAGGGGGCGCGAGTACTGAAGCTTTCTTT. Its protein is CATSRSRTGGASTEAFF.

V and J are TRBV18 and TRBJ2-1; 15 nucleotides agree with TRBD2. The ends lost 3 bases at V and 6 bases at J; junction bases unmatched: 9. Germline V CDR1 and CDR2: KGHSH, LQKENI. The CDR3 runs to 18 residues. In DNA, the CDR3 is TGTGCCAGCTCACCCCTATTCGGACTAGCGGGAGGGGGCAATGAGCAGTTCTTC. Protein product: CASSPLFGLAGGGNEQFF.

J is TRBJ1-5 and V is TRBV2, with 10 bases identical to TRBD1. Trimming at V came to 7 bases and at J to 3 bases, leaving 6 bases not matched to a gene. The germline V gene encodes CDR1 SNHLY and CDR2 FYNNEI. This CDR3 is built from 15 residues. CDR3 nucleotides: TGTGCCAGCAATTCCGGGACAGGGGCCAATCAGCCCCAGCATTTT. Translation: CASNSGTGANQPQHF. Full variable domain (outside the CDR3, taken from reference TRBV2 and TRBJ1-5): EPEVTQTPSHQVTQMGQEVILRCVPISNHLYFYWYRQILGQKVEFLVSFYNNEISEKSEIFDDQFSVERPDGSNFTLKIRSTKLEDSAMYFCASNSGTGANQPQHFGDGTRLSIL.

The V and J genes are TRBV23-1 and TRBJ1-5, with TRBD1 as a possible D gene (5 bases). TRBV23-1 is reported as an ORF; its role is uncertain. Trimming removed 0 bases at V and 4 bases at J, with 10 bases between. The CDR3 runs to 15 residues. CDR3 sequence: CASSQSQDHNQPQHF. The CDR3 coding sequence is TGCGCCAGCAGTCAATCACAGGACCATAATCAGCCCCAGCATTTT.

For the CDR3, the DNA is TGTGCCACCAGGAGGGACAGGGGGCGCTGGGCCTATGGCTACACCTTC. Translation gives CATRRDRGRWAYGYTF. The chain uses TRBV24-1 and TRBJ1-2; 12 positions match TRBD1. The CDR3 loop spans 16 amino acids. With 7 bases clipped from V and 4 bases from J, the junction kept 9 bases outside the gene matches. CDR1 and CDR2 (germline): KGHDR, SFDVKD.

This clone came up once. The chain carries TRBV28 and TRBJ2-1, with 10 nucleotides matching TRBD2. The V gene end was trimmed by 3 bases and the J gene end by 7 bases; junction bases not matched to a gene: 9. CDR3 length equals 16 residues. Germline V gene sequence: CDR1 MDHEN, CDR2 SYDVKM. As DNA, the CDR3 is TGTGCCAGCAGTTTCCCCCCGGGACTAGCGCTAAATGAGCAGTTCTTC. Its protein is CASSFPPGLALNEQFF. Based on the CDR3 plus reference TRBV28 and TRBJ2-1, the full variable domain is DVKVTQSSRYLVKRTGEKVFLECVQDMDHENMFWYRQDPGLGLRLIYFSYDVKMKEKGDIPEGYSVSREKKERFSLILESASTNQTSMYLCASSFPPGLALNEQFFGPGTRLTVL.

V usage is TRBV14 and J usage is TRBJ1-2, with 9 positions matching TRBD1. Trimming took 9 bases from V and 5 from J; bases not matched to a gene: 13. This CDR3 has 15 residues. CDR1 is SGHDN, CDR2 FVKESK, per germline. CDR3 nucleotide sequence: TGTGCCAGGGGGGATCCAAGGACAGGGGAATATGGCTACACCTTC. It codes for CARGDPRTGEYGYTF.

This clone was seen at least ten times. The chain joins TRBV5-1 to TRBJ2-7; TRBD1 aligns across 10 bases. Trimming cost V 0 bases and J 5 bases; bases outside gene matches: 5. Per the germline V gene, CDR1 is SGHRS and CDR2 is YFSETQ. This CDR3 is built from 15 residues. CDR3 residues: CASSLEGTGAHEQYF. CDR3 nucleotide sequence: TGCGCCAGCAGCTTGGAAGGGACAGGGGCACACGAGCAGTACTTC.

The V gene is TRBV28, the J gene TRBJ2-1; D gene uncertain. Deletions cut 5 bases from V and 6 bases from J, with 8 bases between. There are 12 residues in the CDR3. Germline V CDR1 and CDR2: MDHEN, SYDVKM. CDR3 in amino acids: CASSIKSNEQFF. CDR3 bases: TGTGCCAGCAGTATTAAGAGCAATGAGCAGTTCTTC.

The chain uses TRBV10-2 and TRBJ2-1; the match to TRBD2 covers 9 bases. Per the germline V gene, CDR1 is WSHSY and CDR2 is SAAADI. The CDR3 length is 16 residues. V dropped 4 bases and J dropped 5; count of bases not matched to a gene: 9. CDR3 protein: CASSGALAGTNNEQFF. The CDR3 coding sequence is TGCGCCAGCAGTGGGGCTCTAGCGGGAACGAACAATGAGCAGTTCTTC.

The rearrangement joins TRBV18 to TRBJ1-1; no reliable D call. CDR1 and CDR2 from the germline V gene are KGHSH and LQKENI. CDR3 length equals 15 residues. Trimming removed 5 bases at V and 1 base at J, with 14 bases between. The CDR3 here is CASSLRGRQNTEAFF. The CDR3 DNA sequence: TGTGCCAGCTCATTAAGAGGGAGGCAGAACACTGAAGCTTTCTTT.

J is TRBJ1-2 and V is TRBV19; a possible D gene is TRBD1 (5 bases). CDR3 size: 13 residues. Trimming shortened V by 7 bases and J by 8 bases, and 17 bases separated the two germline ends. The germline V gene has CDR1 LNHDA and CDR2 SQIVND (reference sequence). CDR3 region: CASMEGTHRGYTF. Here the CDR3 DNA reads TGTGCCAGTATGGAGGGGACGCATAGGGGCTACACCTTC.